The 6 T cell receptor beta chains in this list originate from one sample, sequenced in a study of blood T cell repertoires in COVID-19. Repertoires were generated with immunoSEQ multiplex PCR, while TCRdb's copy carries only in-frame clones and drops some. Of 140,000 to 150,000 clones in the sample, 84% are singletons; the top ten hold more than 40%. Material: peripheral blood. The receptors originated from a human donor in a cohort sampled during active COVID-19.

The V gene is TRBV7-8, the J gene TRBJ1-5; no definite D call. There are 16 residues in the CDR3. Germline lookup yields CDR1 SGHVS and CDR2 FQNEAQ. Trimming stripped 1 base from V and 9 bases from J, with 19 bases between. CDR3 DNA: TGTGCCAGCAGCTTAGTTCTCGGGGTCTCAGGTGGGCCCCAGCATTTT. Amino acid sequence: CASSLVLGVSGGPQHF.

The chain recombines TRBV10-3 with TRBJ2-5; D uncertain. Looked up from germline, CDR1 is ENHRY and CDR2 is SYGVKD. This CDR3 region has 12 residues. V dropped 0 bases and J dropped 5 bases, with 4 bases sitting between them. The CDR3 DNA reads TGTGCCATCAGTGAGTCTGGCGAGACCCAGTACTTC. As protein: CAISESGETQYF.

The chain has TRBV6-6 and TRBJ2-5; 8 bases align to TRBD2. The CDR3 is 14 residues long. Per germline, CDR1 MNHNY and CDR2 SVGAGI (reference sequence). After removal of 7 bases from V and 7 bases from J, the junction contained 11 bases not matched to a gene. As DNA, the CDR3 is TGTGCCAGCAAATCGACAGTACGGGAGGGGACCCAGTACTTC. It yields the protein CASKSTVREGTQYF.

The rearrangement links TRBV5-1 to TRBJ1-2; a possible D gene is TRBD1 (6 bases). The CDR3 length is 18 residues. V was shortened by 4 bases and J by 8 bases, with 30 bases between the two germline ends. Germline V gene sequence: CDR1 SGHRS, CDR2 YFSETQ. In nucleotides, the CDR3 is TGCGCCAGCAGCCAGGGCCCGAGACAGGTCCCGTCCGGGGAGGGCTACACCTTC. This encodes CASSQGPRQVPSGEGYTF.

The chain couples TRBV7-9 to TRBJ1-3; 8 bases are shared with TRBD1. Germline V gene data show CDR1 as SEHNR and CDR2 as FQNEAQ (reference sequence). V gave up 3 bases and J gave up 0 bases; unmatched junction bases: 4. This CDR3 has 16 residues. CDR3 coding DNA: TGTGCCAGCAGCTTTTCGGGACAGGTCTCTGGAAACACCATATATTTT. Its translation: CASSFSGQVSGNTIYF.

This clone was found once. The gene calls are TRBV10-3 and TRBJ2-3, with 9 bases that match TRBD1. J gave up 0 bases and V 6 bases, and 4 bases lay outside the gene matches. The length of the CDR3 is 15 residues. Germline V gene sequence: CDR1 ENHRY, CDR2 SYGVKD. CDR3 amino acids: CAISGTGTSTDTQYF. In DNA form, the CDR3 reads TGTGCCATCAGCGGGACAGGGACTAGCACAGATACGCAGTATTTT.